The rows below give T cell receptor beta chains drawn from one sample of a study of shared clonotypes between healthy human individuals. The table came from immunoSEQ multiplex PCR; TCRdb's copy has only in-frame clones and leaves some out. The sample carries about 680,000 clones, 92% recorded once. Sequencing was carried out using naive CD8+ T cells sorted from blood. The receptors were sampled from a man under 40 in good health. Both conserved end residues are part of each CDR3. A D gene is named only where the DNA matches it firmly. Not every row has a clone size; where given, it reads once, few, many or a size class.

D	V	size	J	CDR3	DNA
TRBD1	TRBV6-5	NA	TRBJ1-1	CASSYGQGPSYTEAFF	TGTGCCAGCAGTTACGGACAGGGGCCATCCTACACTGAAGCTTTCTTT
NA	TRBV27	NA	TRBJ2-7	CASSLSGAPYEQYF	TGTGCCAGCAGTTTATCAGGGGCTCCCTACGAGCAGTACTTC
NA	TRBV10-2	NA	TRBJ1-4	CASSESKGTETDISF	TGCGCCAGCAGTGAGTCGAAGGGGACCGAGACAGATATCTCTTTT
NA	TRBV28	NA	TRBJ2-2	CASRLHDRLTNTGELFF	TGTGCCAGCAGATTGCATGACAGATTAACAAACACCGGGGAGCTGTTTTTT
TRBD1	TRBV28	NA	TRBJ2-2	CASSSGQGAYTGELFF	TGTGCCAGCAGTTCCGGACAGGGGGCGTACACCGGGGAGCTGTTTTTT
NA	TRBV7-9	NA	TRBJ2-3	CASRIGTTDTQYF	TGTGCCAGCAGGATTGGGACCACAGATACGCAGTATTTT
NA	TRBV7-6	NA	TRBJ2-2	CASRQTSYTGELFF	TGTGCCAGCAGACAGACTAGTTACACCGGGGAGCTGTTTTTT
NA	TRBV5-4	NA	TRBJ2-5	CASSLEEVPETQYF	TGTGCCAGCAGCTTGGAGGAAGTCCCGGAGACCCAGTACTTC
TRBD1	TRBV18	NA	TRBJ2-1	CASSPRRTGGLNEQFF	TGTGCCAGCTCACCACGAAGGACAGGGGGCCTCAATGAGCAGTTCTTC
NA	TRBV6-1	once	TRBJ1-1	CASRPTSGAFF	TGTGCCAGCAGACCTACAAGTGGAGCTTTCTTT
NA	TRBV6-1	once	TRBJ1-1	CASHITYEAFF	TGTGCCAGCCATATTACTTATGAAGCTTTCTTT
NA	TRBV27	NA	TRBJ1-1	CASSLTPFYMNTEAFF	TGTGCCAGCAGTTTGACGCCCTTCTACATGAACACTGAAGCTTTCTTT
NA	TRBV27	NA	TRBJ2-7	CASSLRPGEQYF	TGTGCCAGCAGTTTAAGACCCGGCGAGCAGTACTTC
NA	TRBV6-5	NA	TRBJ1-1	CASSYSIGDRLTEAFF	TGTGCCAGCAGTTACTCGATTGGGGACCGATTGACTGAAGCTTTCTTT
NA	TRBV27	NA	TRBJ1-5	CASSLGRSNQPQHF	TGTGCCAGCAGTTTAGGTAGGAGCAATCAGCCCCAGCATTTT
NA	TRBV11-2	NA	TRBJ2-7	CASSLRGASEQYF	TGTGCCAGCAGCTTACGGGGAGCCTCCGAGCAGTACTTC
NA	TRBV19	NA	TRBJ1-1	CASSIWRREDTEAFF	TGTGCCAGTAGTATTTGGCGCAGGGAGGACACTGAAGCTTTCTTT
TRBD2	TRBV14	NA	TRBJ2-3	CASSQARDSGRNADTQYF	TGTGCCAGCAGCCAAGCCCGGGATAGCGGGAGGAACGCGGATACGCAGTATTTT
TRBD1	TRBV27	NA	TRBJ2-3	CASSFTLTGLLTDTQYF	TGTGCCAGCAGTTTTACTTTGACAGGGTTGCTCACAGATACGCAGTATTTT
NA	TRBV21-1	NA	TRBJ1-2	CASSKSGNGYTF	TGTGCCAGCAGCAAGAGCGGGAACGGCTACACCTTC
TRBD2	TRBV19	NA	TRBJ2-3	CASSIIAGPTDTQYF	TGTGCCAGTAGTATCATAGCGGGCCCCACAGATACGCAGTATTTT
NA	TRBV4-1	NA	TRBJ2-1	CASSQDTGAPSYNEQFF	TGCGCCAGCAGCCAAGATACGGGGGCACCCTCCTACAATGAGCAGTTCTTC
NA	TRBV6-1	NA	TRBJ2-7	CASSEADSASSYEQYF	TGTGCCAGCAGTGAAGCGGACAGTGCTAGCTCCTACGAGCAGTACTTC
NA	TRBV29-1	NA	TRBJ2-1	CSVPSGVNEQFF	TGCAGCGTTCCGTCCGGGGTCAATGAGCAGTTCTTC
NA	TRBV7-8	NA	TRBJ2-2	CASSFHRAAGELFF	TGTGCCAGCAGCTTCCACAGGGCCGCCGGGGAGCTGTTTTTT
TRBD1	TRBV7-9	NA	TRBJ2-7	CASSLKTGPQYEQYF	TGTGCCAGCAGCTTAAAGACAGGGCCTCAATACGAGCAGTACTTC
TRBD2	TRBV7-6	NA	TRBJ2-2	CASRLAGVGTGELFF	TGTGCCAGCAGACTAGCGGGAGTCGGGACCGGGGAGCTGTTTTTT
NA	TRBV2	NA	TRBJ2-2	CASQALPNTGELFF	TGTGCCAGCCAGGCACTACCGAACACCGGGGAGCTGTTTTTT
TRBD2	TRBV6-1	NA	TRBJ2-7	CASHPLADSYEQYF	TGTGCCAGCCATCCTCTAGCGGATAGCTACGAGCAGTACTTC
NA	TRBV28	NA	TRBJ1-4	CASRSGRPTNEKLFF	TGTGCCAGCAGATCAGGGCGGCCCACTAATGAAAAACTGTTTTTT
NA	TRBV16	NA	TRBJ2-1	CASSQWLASRNEQFF	TGTGCCAGCAGCCAATGGCTAGCGAGCCGCAATGAGCAGTTCTTC
TRBD2	TRBV7-6	NA	TRBJ2-1	CASSAKLAGLLHNEQFF	TGTGCCAGCAGCGCGAAACTAGCGGGGCTTCTACACAATGAGCAGTTCTTC
NA	TRBV2	once	TRBJ1-2	CASSEMGAYGYTF	TGTGCCAGCAGTGAAATGGGGGCCTATGGCTACACCTTC
NA	TRBV6-1	NA	TRBJ1-1	CASSEGNTEAFF	TGTGCCAGCAGTGAAGGAAACACTGAAGCTTTCTTT
NA	TRBV15	NA	TRBJ2-1	CATSGSRGSSYNEQFF	TGTGCCACCAGCGGCTCTCGGGGGAGCTCCTACAATGAGCAGTTCTTC
NA	TRBV2	NA	TRBJ2-7	CASSAGGVYEQYF	TGTGCCAGCAGTGCTGGAGGAGTCTACGAGCAGTACTTC
TRBD1	TRBV27	NA	TRBJ2-7	CASSSIRDRNHPYEQYF	TGTGCCAGCAGTTCTATACGGGACAGGAACCATCCCTACGAGCAGTACTTC
NA	TRBV9	NA	TRBJ2-7	CASTSEGSNEQYF	TGTGCCAGCACCTCCGAAGGTTCTAACGAGCAGTACTTC
TRBD1	TRBV27	NA	TRBJ1-4	CASSLSTGVGSEKLFF	TGTGCCAGCAGTTTATCGACAGGGGTTGGATCTGAAAAACTGTTTTTT
TRBD1	TRBV28	NA	TRBJ2-3	CASSNRGLSTDTQYF	TGTGCCAGCAGTAACAGGGGGCTAAGCACAGATACGCAGTATTTT
NA	TRBV7-8	NA	TRBJ2-5	CASSLVWRVDETQYF	TGTGCCAGCAGCTTAGTTTGGAGGGTCGACGAGACCCAGTACTTC
TRBD2	TRBV5-5	NA	TRBJ2-7	CASSLVAGSYEQYF	TGTGCCAGCAGCTTGGTAGCGGGGTCCTACGAGCAGTACTTC
NA	TRBV7-2	NA	TRBJ2-3	CASSPDSSTDTQYF	TGTGCCAGCAGCCCGGACAGTAGCACAGATACGCAGTATTTT
TRBD1	TRBV9	few	TRBJ2-2	CASGDRGRTGELFF	TGTGCCAGCGGAGACAGGGGGCGAACCGGGGAGCTGTTTTTT
NA	TRBV6-6	NA	TRBJ2-5	CASSLRPQVAETQYF	TGTGCCAGCAGTCTACGCCCCCAGGTAGCGGAGACCCAGTACTTC
NA	TRBV29-1	NA	TRBJ2-7	CSAARRGVYEQYF	TGCAGCGCGGCGCGCAGGGGAGTCTACGAGCAGTACTTC
NA	TRBV28	few	TRBJ2-7	CASHPHWARLGEQYF	TGTGCCAGCCATCCCCATTGGGCTAGGTTGGGCGAGCAGTACTTC
TRBD2	TRBV9	NA	TRBJ2-1	CASSGGLPTSGRSNEQFF	TGTGCCAGCAGCGGTGGACTTCCGACTAGCGGGAGAAGCAATGAGCAGTTCTTC
NA	TRBV9	NA	TRBJ2-7	CASSVGFGVRADEQYF	TGTGCCAGCAGCGTAGGCTTCGGAGTTCGGGCCGACGAGCAGTACTTC
NA	TRBV7-9	NA	TRBJ2-1	CASSLSGDEQFF	TGTGCCAGCAGCTTAAGCGGCGATGAGCAGTTCTTC
NA	TRBV6-5	NA	TRBJ2-2	CASSYVAGGELFF	TGTGCCAGCAGTTACGTTGCGGGCGGGGAGCTGTTTTTT